This TCR beta chain is drawn from a study of T cells after yellow fever vaccination. Study-level information: Some fractions had low cell numbers, and these were prepared with SMART-Seq v4 Ultra Low Input. Study-level points and caveats: A small share of clonotypes appeared in both CD4 and CD8 compartments. Detected again after the booster were most primary-vaccination clones, at nearly 97% CD4 and 88% CD8.

TCR cDNA, made by 5'RACE template switching, carried an added universal primer site and UMIs. TCRdb fed the 5' RACE reads into MiXCR, producing one record per CDR3 protein. Among 320,000 or so distinct CDR3 sequences, 8% to 9.5% were seen once, and the ten largest hold 15% to 20%. A few counts support this clonotype. Its matching antigen is unknown. J lost 3 bases, V lost 5 bases, and 4 bases had no gene match. The CDR3 has 13 amino acids. The TCR originated in a man aged 18 to 30 who received the YFV17D yellow fever vaccine. The chain combines TRBV12-3 or TRBV12-4 with TRBJ2-7; 7 bases line up with TRBD1. This material consisted of PBMCs, taken about 49 days after the first yellow fever vaccination. DNA of the CDR3: TGTGCCAGCAGTACAGGGGTTGGCTACGAGCAGTACTTC. It translates to CASSTGVGYEQYF.